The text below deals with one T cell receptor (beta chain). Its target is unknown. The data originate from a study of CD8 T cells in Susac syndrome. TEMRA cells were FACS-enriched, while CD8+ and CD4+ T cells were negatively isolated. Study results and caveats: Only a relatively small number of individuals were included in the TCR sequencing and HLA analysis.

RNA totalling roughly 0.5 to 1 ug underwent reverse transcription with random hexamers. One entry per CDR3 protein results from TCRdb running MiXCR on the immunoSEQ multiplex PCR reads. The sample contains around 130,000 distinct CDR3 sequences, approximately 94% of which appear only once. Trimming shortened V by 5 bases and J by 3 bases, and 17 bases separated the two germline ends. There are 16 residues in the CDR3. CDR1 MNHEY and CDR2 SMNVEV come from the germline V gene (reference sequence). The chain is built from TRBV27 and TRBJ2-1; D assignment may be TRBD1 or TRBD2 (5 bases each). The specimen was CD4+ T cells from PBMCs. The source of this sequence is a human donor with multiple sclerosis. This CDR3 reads CASSTGRGGGYNEQFF. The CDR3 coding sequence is TGTGCCAGCAGTACCGGTAGGGGTGGAGGCTACAATGAGCAGTTCTTC.